This T cell receptor (beta chain) emerged from a study of brain T cells in children with intractable seizures. Whole-study findings and limits: Viral specificity was inferred only from CDR3 similarity; HCMV serostatus was unknown. Absence of clones before surgery may stem from lower sequencing depth.

Produced via immunoSEQ multiplex PCR; TCRdb's table is partial and in-frame only. The table records 300,000 to 400,000 clones, 93% of them present only once. Time point here: blood from clinic visit 5 months post-surgery; TSC patient then seizure free. Sequencing was limited to surgery cases with top T cell transcript signatures in brain tissue. Patients received at least one anti-epileptic drug before surgery. This clone was detected once. Its specificity is not known. The V gene end was trimmed by 2 bases and the J gene end by 3 bases; junction bases not matched to a gene: 6. The CDR3 is 15 residues long. In germline, CDR1 is SGHNT, CDR2 YYREEE (reference sequence).

The receptor was derived from a boy under three years old with tuberous sclerosis and intractable seizures. Sequences were derived from peripheral blood, sampled less than 6 months after surgery. The rearrangement uses TRBV5-4 and TRBJ1-2; 8 bases agree with TRBD1. CDR3: CASSFGAGGHYGYTF. Here the CDR3 DNA reads TGTGCCAGCAGCTTCGGGGCAGGGGGCCACTATGGCTACACCTTC.